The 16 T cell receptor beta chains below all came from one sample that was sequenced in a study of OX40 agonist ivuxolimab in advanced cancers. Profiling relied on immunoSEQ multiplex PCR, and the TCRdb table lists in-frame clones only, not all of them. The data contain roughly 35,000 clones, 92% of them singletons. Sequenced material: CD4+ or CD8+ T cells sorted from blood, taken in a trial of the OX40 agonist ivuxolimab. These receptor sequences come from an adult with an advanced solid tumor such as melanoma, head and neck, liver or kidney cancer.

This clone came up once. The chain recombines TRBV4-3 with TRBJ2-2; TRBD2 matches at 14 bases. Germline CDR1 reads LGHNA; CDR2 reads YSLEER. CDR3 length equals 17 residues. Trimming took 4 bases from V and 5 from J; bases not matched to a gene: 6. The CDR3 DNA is TGCGCCAGCAGCCCACACAGACTAGCGGGAGGGACCGGGGAGCTGTTTTTT. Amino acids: CASSPHRLAGGTGELFF.

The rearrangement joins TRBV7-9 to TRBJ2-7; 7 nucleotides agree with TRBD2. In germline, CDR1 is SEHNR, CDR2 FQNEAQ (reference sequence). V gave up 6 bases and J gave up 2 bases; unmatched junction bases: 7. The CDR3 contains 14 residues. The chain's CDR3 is CASRSGGGPYEQYF. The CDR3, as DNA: TGTGCCAGCAGGTCGGGAGGAGGGCCCTACGAGCAGTACTTC.

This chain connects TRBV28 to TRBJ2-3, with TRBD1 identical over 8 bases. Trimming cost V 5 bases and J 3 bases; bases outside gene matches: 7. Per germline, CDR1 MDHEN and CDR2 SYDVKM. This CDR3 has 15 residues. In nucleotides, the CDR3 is TGTGCCAGCAGTGCCAGGGGGCGAGGGACAGATACGCAGTATTTT. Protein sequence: CASSARGRGTDTQYF.

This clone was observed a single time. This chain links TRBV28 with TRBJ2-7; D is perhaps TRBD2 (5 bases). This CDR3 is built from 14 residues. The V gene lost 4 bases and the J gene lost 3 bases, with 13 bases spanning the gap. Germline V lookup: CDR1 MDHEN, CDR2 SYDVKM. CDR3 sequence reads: CASSSGPGNYEQYF. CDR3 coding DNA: TGTGCCAGCAGTTCCGGACCGGGGAACTACGAGCAGTACTTC. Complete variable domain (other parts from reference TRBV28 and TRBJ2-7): DVKVTQSSRYLVKRTGEKVFLECVQDMDHENMFWYRQDPGLGLRLIYFSYDVKMKEKGDIPEGYSVSREKKERFSLILESASTNQTSMYLCASSSGPGNYEQYFGPGTRLTVT.

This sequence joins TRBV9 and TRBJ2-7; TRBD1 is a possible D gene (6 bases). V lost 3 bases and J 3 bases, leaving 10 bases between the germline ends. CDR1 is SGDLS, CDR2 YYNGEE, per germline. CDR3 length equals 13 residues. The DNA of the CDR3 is TGTGCCAGCAGCGGGAAACAGGGCTACGAGCAGTACTTC. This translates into CASSGKQGYEQYF.

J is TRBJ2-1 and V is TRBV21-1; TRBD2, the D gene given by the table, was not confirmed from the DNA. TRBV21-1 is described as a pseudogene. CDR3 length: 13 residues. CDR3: CALEAWGDNEQFF. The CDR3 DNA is TGTGCCCTCGAAGCGTGGGGGGACAATGAGCAGTTCTTC.

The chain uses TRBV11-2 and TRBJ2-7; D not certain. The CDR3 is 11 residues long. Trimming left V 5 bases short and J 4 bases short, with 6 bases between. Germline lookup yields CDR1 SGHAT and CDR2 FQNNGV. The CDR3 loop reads CASSVPYEQYF. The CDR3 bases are TGTGCCAGCAGCGTACCTTACGAGCAGTACTTC. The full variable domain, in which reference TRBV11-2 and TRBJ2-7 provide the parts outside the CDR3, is EAGVAQSPRYKIIEKRQSVAFWCNPISGHATLYWYQQILGQGPKLLIQFQNNGVVDDSQLPKDRFSAERLKGVDSTLKIQPAKLEDSAVYLCASSVPYEQYFGPGTRLTVT.

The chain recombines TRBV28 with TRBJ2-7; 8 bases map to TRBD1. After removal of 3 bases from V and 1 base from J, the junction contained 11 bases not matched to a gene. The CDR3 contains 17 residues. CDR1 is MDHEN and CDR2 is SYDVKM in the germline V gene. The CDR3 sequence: CASSFGTGGTGSYEQYF. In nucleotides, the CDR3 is TGTGCCAGCAGTTTCGGAACAGGGGGGACTGGGTCCTACGAGCAGTACTTC.

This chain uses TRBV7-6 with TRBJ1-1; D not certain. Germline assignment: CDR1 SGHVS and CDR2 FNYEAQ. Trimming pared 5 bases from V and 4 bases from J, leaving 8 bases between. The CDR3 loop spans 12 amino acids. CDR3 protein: CASSPHTTEAFF. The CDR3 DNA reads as TGTGCCAGCAGCCCCCATACCACTGAAGCTTTCTTT.

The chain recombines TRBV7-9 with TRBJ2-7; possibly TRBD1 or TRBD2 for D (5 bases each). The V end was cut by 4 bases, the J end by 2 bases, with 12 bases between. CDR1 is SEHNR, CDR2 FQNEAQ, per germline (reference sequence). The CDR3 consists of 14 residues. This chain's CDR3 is CASSSGTGAYEQYF. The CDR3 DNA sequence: TGTGCCAGCAGCTCCGGGACGGGTGCCTACGAGCAGTACTTC. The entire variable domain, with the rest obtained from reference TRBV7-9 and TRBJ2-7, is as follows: DTGVSQNPRHKITKRGQNVTFRCDPISEHNRLYWYRQTLGQGPEFLTYFQNEAQLEKSRLLSDRFSAERPKGSFSTLEIQRTEQGDSAMYLCASSSGTGAYEQYFGPGTRLTVT.

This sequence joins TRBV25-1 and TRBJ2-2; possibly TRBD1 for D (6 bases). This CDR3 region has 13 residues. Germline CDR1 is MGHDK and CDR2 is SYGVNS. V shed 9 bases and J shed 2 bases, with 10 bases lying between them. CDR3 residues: CASRTDNTGELFF. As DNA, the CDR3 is TGTGCCAGTCGGACAGATAACACCGGGGAGCTGTTTTTT.

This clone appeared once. The CDR3 protein is CASSYSDRAPVIEQYF. CDR3 DNA sequence: TGTGCCAGCAGTTACAGTGATCGGGCCCCTGTGATCGAGCAGTACTTC. The chain has TRBV6-5 and TRBJ2-7; D is undetermined. Trimming shortened V by 2 bases and J by 6 bases, and 20 bases separated the two germline ends. This CDR3 has 16 amino acids. The germline CDR1 and CDR2 sequences are MNHEY and SVGAGI.

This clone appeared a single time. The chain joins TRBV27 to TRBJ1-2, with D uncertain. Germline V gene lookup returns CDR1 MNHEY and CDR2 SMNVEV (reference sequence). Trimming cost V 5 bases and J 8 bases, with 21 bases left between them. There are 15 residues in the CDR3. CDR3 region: CASSRKDSFLYGYTF. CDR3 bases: TGTGCCAGCAGTAGGAAGGATAGCTTTCTATACGGCTACACCTTC.

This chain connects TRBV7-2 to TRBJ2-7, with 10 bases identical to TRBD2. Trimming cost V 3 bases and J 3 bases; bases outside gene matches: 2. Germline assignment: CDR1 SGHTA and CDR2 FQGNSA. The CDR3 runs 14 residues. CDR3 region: CASSLLAGVYEQYF. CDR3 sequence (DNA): TGTGCCAGCAGCTTGCTAGCGGGAGTCTACGAGCAGTACTTC. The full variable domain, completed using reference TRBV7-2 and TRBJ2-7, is GAGVSQSPSNKVTEKGKDVELRCDPISGHTALYWYRQSLGQGLEFLIYFQGNSAPDKSGLPSDRFSAERTGGSVSTLTIQRTQQEDSAVYLCASSLLAGVYEQYFGPGTRLTVT.

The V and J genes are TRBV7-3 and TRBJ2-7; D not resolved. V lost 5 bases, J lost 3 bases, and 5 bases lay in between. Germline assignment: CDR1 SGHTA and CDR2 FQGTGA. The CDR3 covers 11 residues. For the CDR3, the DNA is TGTGCCAGCAGCACGTACTACGAGCAGTACTTC. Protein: CASSTYYEQYF.

The CDR3 sequence: CASSPTSPLLDEQFF. DNA of the CDR3: TGTGCCAGCAGCCCGACTAGCCCATTGTTGGATGAGCAGTTCTTC. The chain recombines TRBV28 with TRBJ2-1; 7 bases map to TRBD2. This CDR3 has 15 residues. CDR1 and CDR2 (germline): MDHEN, SYDVKM. J was trimmed by 8 bases and V by 6 bases; bases with no gene match: 13.